A single T cell receptor (beta chain) is shown here with its context. Its target is unknown. The CDR3 runs to 13 residues. V was trimmed by 2 bases and J by 7 bases, leaving 15 bases between them. Germline lookup yields CDR1 GTSNPN and CDR2 SVGIG (reference sequence). The sample comes from a study of cytomegalovirus exposure and HLA in healthy donors. General study results and limits: A classifier reportedly called cytomegalovirus status with high sensitivity and specificity. Rarity characterized most TCR sequences, yet some public TCRs appeared in many donors. Investigators reported more than 150 TCR beta chains as tied to cytomegalovirus.

Sequencing was performed with immunoSEQ multiplex PCR; in TCRdb, only in-frame clones are kept and a portion is missing. The profile covers some 190,000 clones, with about nine tenths appearing a single time and roughly 6.6% taken by the ten largest. The specimen sequenced was PBMCs. This clonotype was sampled from a man aged 30-40 years in good health and CMV-seropositive. This chain joins TRBV30 and TRBJ2-7; no firm D call. CDR3 nucleotide sequence: TGTGCCTGGAGTTTTGGTGTTGGACGGGAGCAGTACTTC. Its translation is CAWSFGVGREQYF.